One sample yielded the 23 T cell receptor beta chains listed below, sequenced in a study of CD8 T cell repertoires and HIV-1 epitope variants. The antigens of these receptors remain unknown. The repertoire was sequenced with immunoSEQ multiplex PCR; TCRdb's copy has only in-frame clones and lacks some. Of 5,000 to 5,500 clones listed, roughly 68% were seen once; the top ten hold 40% to 50%. Sequencing was performed on cultured CD8+ T cells derived from PBMCs. These receptors all come from a male donor with HIV.

A word on this clone: Other nucleotide sequences from this sample produce the same CDR3. The chain's CDR3 is CASSVARGGTNTGELFF. The CDR3 nucleotides are TGTGCCAGCAGCGTAGCTAGGGGAGGAACGAACACCGGGGAGCTGTTTTTT. V gene TRBV9 combines with J gene TRBJ2-2; perhaps TRBD2 as D (6 bases). Germline V gene data show CDR1 as SGDLS and CDR2 as YYNGEE. The V end was cut by 0 bases, the J end by 0 bases, with 12 bases between. The CDR3 sequence is 17 residues long. Supplemented by reference TRBV9 and TRBJ2-2, the full variable domain reads DSGVTQTPKHLITATGQRVTLRCSPRSGDLSVYWYQQSLDQGLQFLIQYYNGEERAKGNILERFSAQQFPDLHSELNLSSLELGDSALYFCASSVARGGTNTGELFFGEGSRLTVL.

This clone was seen more than once but under ten times. The gene calls are TRBV28 and TRBJ2-7; 9 bases align to TRBD1. Germline assignment: CDR1 MDHEN and CDR2 SYDVKM. Trimming at V came to 2 bases and at J to 3 bases, leaving 5 bases not matched to a gene. The CDR3 totals 15 residues. CDR3 region: CASSLRTGADYEQYF. The CDR3 coding sequence is TGTGCCAGCAGTTTAAGGACAGGGGCGGACTACGAGCAGTACTTC.

The CDR3 region has the DNA TGTGCCAGCAGCTTGGCCATCCAGGGTTCCTCCTACGAGCAGTACTTC. Its protein is CASSLAIQGSSYEQYF. The genes are TRBV5-4 and TRBJ2-7, with a tentative D call TRBD1 (5 bases). V lost 0 bases, J lost 0 bases, and 13 bases lay in between. Germline V gene data show CDR1 as SGHNT and CDR2 as YYREEE (reference sequence). This CDR3 has 16 residues.

The chain employs TRBV5-1 and TRBJ1-1, with D tentatively TRBD1 (5 bases). Germline-derived CDR1 and CDR2 are SGHRS and YFSETQ. The CDR3 has 17 amino acids. Trimming left V 3 bases short and J 0 bases short, with 18 bases between. The CDR3 DNA sequence: TGCGCCAGCAGCTCTCCCACAGGCCTCCCCATGAACACTGAAGCTTTCTTT. Its translation is CASSSPTGLPMNTEAFF.

This chain connects TRBV27 to TRBJ2-7, with 11 positions matching TRBD1. Trimming took 1 base from V and 7 from J; bases not matched to a gene: 12. Germline V gene lookup returns CDR1 MNHEY and CDR2 SMNVEV (reference sequence). The CDR3 contains 17 residues. CDR3 amino acids: CASSLFQDRGLSREQYF. CDR3 DNA: TGTGCCAGCAGTTTATTTCAGGACAGGGGGCTATCGAGGGAGCAGTACTTC.

The rearrangement joins TRBV27 to TRBJ1-5; D is unresolved. The CDR3 totals 12 residues. V was pared by 8 bases and J by 4 bases, with 9 bases between. Germline lookup yields CDR1 MNHEY and CDR2 SMNVEV (reference sequence). For the CDR3, the DNA is TGTGCCAGCCCCTTGGGTAATCAGCCCCAGCATTTT. It specifies CASPLGNQPQHF.

This rearrangement joins TRBV28 to TRBJ2-2; D is uncertain. Germline V CDR1 and CDR2: MDHEN, SYDVKM. V dropped 2 bases and J dropped 4 bases, with 5 bases sitting between them. The CDR3 is 13 residues long. The CDR3 reads CASSLTRTGELFF. The CDR3 DNA sequence: TGTGCCAGCAGTTTAACCCGCACCGGGGAGCTGTTTTTT.

This rearrangement joins TRBV30 to TRBJ2-3, with D perhaps TRBD2 (6 bases). The germline CDR1 and CDR2 sequences are GTSNPN and SVGIG (reference sequence). The CDR3 totals 15 residues. The V end lost 0 bases, the J end lost 0 bases, and 10 bases lay between the germline ends. DNA for the CDR3: TGTGCCTGGAGTGTCGGGGGTGGGAGCACAGATACGCAGTATTTT. It codes for CAWSVGGGSTDTQYF.

This chain uses TRBV2 with TRBJ2-6; D gene ambiguous. CDR3 size: 15 residues. Germline assignment: CDR1 SNHLY and CDR2 FYNNEI. Deletions cut 7 bases from V and 0 bases from J, with 10 bases between. The CDR3 region is CASTPFDSGANVLTF. CDR3 sequence (DNA): TGTGCCAGCACCCCCTTCGACTCTGGGGCCAACGTCCTGACTTTC. The full variable domain, rest sourced from reference TRBV2 and TRBJ2-6, is EPEVTQTPSHQVTQMGQEVILRCVPISNHLYFYWYRQILGQKVEFLVSFYNNEISEKSEIFDDQFSVERPDGSNFTLKIRSTKLEDSAMYFCASTPFDSGANVLTFGAGSRLTVL.

The chain employs TRBV19 and TRBJ1-1; a possible D gene is TRBD1 (6 bases). V was cut by 3 bases and J by 1 base, with 9 bases left in between. The CDR3 consists of 14 residues. Germline V CDR1 and CDR2: LNHDA, SQIVND (reference sequence). The CDR3 nucleotides are TGTGCCAGTAGTATCGCGACAGGGAACACTGAAGCTTTCTTT. Amino acid sequence: CASSIATGNTEAFF.

The chain combines TRBV29-1 with TRBJ2-1, with TRBD2 identical over 11 bases. The CDR3 is 16 amino acids. The germline V gene has CDR1 SQVTM and CDR2 ANQGSEA. The J segment lost 0 bases and the V segment lost 4 bases, leaving 5 bases of the junction unmatched. The chain's CDR3 is CSVGLAGSSSYNEQFF. The CDR3, as DNA: TGCAGCGTTGGACTAGCGGGATCAAGCTCCTACAATGAGCAGTTCTTC.

The chain is built from TRBV6-1 and TRBJ2-2; 9 bases align to TRBD2. The trim removed 11 bases at V and 1 base at J, leaving 5 bases unmatched. In germline, CDR1 is MNHNS, CDR2 SASEGT. This CDR3 contains 14 residues. The CDR3 region is CAASSGVNTGELFF. CDR3 in DNA: TGTGCCGCCTCTAGCGGGGTGAACACCGGGGAGCTGTTTTTT.

V usage is TRBV5-6 and J usage is TRBJ1-6; D remains ambiguous. The CDR3 totals 12 residues. Germline V gene lookup returns CDR1 SGHDT and CDR2 YYEEEE. V gave up 1 base and J gave up 6 bases, with 2 bases separating them. The CDR3 nucleotides are TGTGCCAGCAGCTTGATTAATTCACCCCTCCACTTT. Translation: CASSLINSPLHF.

The V call is TRBV6-5, the J call TRBJ2-7; D gene unclear. The CDR3 runs to 14 residues. Trimming took 4 bases from V and 0 from J, leaving 10 bases between them. Germline-derived CDR1 and CDR2 are MNHEY and SVGAGI. CDR3 loop: CASSSHSSSYEQYF. CDR3 nucleotides: TGTGCCAGCAGTTCCCACAGTAGCTCCTACGAGCAGTACTTC.

The J gene is TRBJ1-2, the V gene TRBV7-9; 7 bases agree with TRBD1. The CDR3 covers 15 residues. CDR1 is SEHNR and CDR2 is FQNEAQ in the germline V gene (reference sequence). V lost 5 bases and J lost 4; bases outside the gene matches: 10. The CDR3 protein is CASSASQGVGYGYTF. The DNA of the CDR3 is TGTGCCAGCAGCGCCAGCCAGGGGGTTGGCTATGGCTACACCTTC.

This chain joins TRBV28 and TRBJ2-7, with D perhaps matching TRBD1 (6 bases). CDR3 length equals 14 residues. The germline CDR1 and CDR2 sequences are MDHEN and SYDVKM. Trimming cost V 5 bases and J 3 bases, with 14 bases left between them. Here the CDR3 DNA reads TGTGCCAGCAGTCCCCGGGACATCGTCTACGAGCAGTACTTC. Amino acids: CASSPRDIVYEQYF.

The chain links TRBV28 to TRBJ2-3; TRBD2 might be the D (6 bases). CDR3 size: 14 residues. V lost 1 base and J lost 5, with 10 bases in between. Per germline, CDR1 MDHEN and CDR2 SYDVKM. In DNA form, the CDR3 reads TGTGCCAGCAGTTTATTGGCGGGGCAAGATACGCAGTATTTT. This encodes CASSLLAGQDTQYF.

The chain combines TRBV4-1 with TRBJ1-5; 8 nucleotides line up with TRBD1. The J segment lost 6 bases and the V segment lost 3 bases, leaving 4 bases of the junction unmatched. Germline V gives CDR1 MGHRA, CDR2 YSYEKL. The CDR3 consists of 14 residues. CDR3 region: CASSHRTGTQPQHF. The CDR3 nucleotides read TGCGCCAGCAGCCATAGGACAGGGACTCAGCCCCAGCATTTT.

Comments on this clone: One end of the junction fails to match germline, which may point to a read error. This chain uses TRBV5-1 with TRBJ1-2; 7 nucleotides align to TRBD1. The CDR3 has 13 residues. Germline loops: CDR1 SGHRS, CDR2 YFSETQ. The chain's CDR3 is CASTLDRPYGYTF. CDR3 coding DNA: TGCGCCAGCACCTTGGACAGGCCGTATGGCTACACCTTC. The full variable domain, its missing parts supplied by reference TRBV5-1 and TRBJ1-2, is KAGVTQTPRYLIKTRGQQVTLSCSPISGHRSVSWYQQTPGQGLQFLFEYFSETQRNKGNFPGRFSGRQFSNSRSEMNVSTLELGDSALYLCASTLDRPYGYTFGSGTRLTVV.

The V call is TRBV5-1, the J call TRBJ2-6; 9 bases align to TRBD1. Germline lookup yields CDR1 SGHRS and CDR2 YFSETQ. After removal of 4 bases from V and 0 bases from J, the junction contained 17 bases not matched to a gene. The CDR3 runs 21 residues. Written as DNA, the CDR3 is TGCGCCAGCAGCCCCTTGGCGCTACCGGGACAGGGACGCTCTGGGGCCAACGTCCTGACTTTC. This sequence encodes CASSPLALPGQGRSGANVLTF.

This chain joins TRBV4-3 and TRBJ2-5; possibly TRBD2 for D (6 bases). The CDR3 loop spans 18 amino acids. V lost 4 bases to trimming and J lost 0 bases, with 21 bases between them. Germline lookup yields CDR1 LGHNA and CDR2 YSLEER. The CDR3 sequence: CASSRNYRETAYQETQYF. CDR3 DNA sequence: TGCGCCAGCAGCCGAAACTACCGGGAGACTGCGTACCAAGAGACCCAGTACTTC.

The V and J genes are TRBV27 and TRBJ1-6, with 8 positions matching TRBD1. V shed 6 bases, J shed 5 bases, and the junction held 9 bases outside the gene matches. From germline, CDR1 is MNHEY and CDR2 SMNVEV (reference sequence). The length of the CDR3 is 16 residues. CDR3: CASSRTSRGHNSPLHF. CDR3 nucleotide sequence: TGTGCCAGCAGCAGGACTAGCAGGGGGCATAATTCACCCCTCCACTTT.

This clone was recorded a few times. V is TRBV28 and J is TRBJ1-2; TRBD1 matches 10 bases. Germline V CDR1 and CDR2: MDHEN, SYDVKM. The CDR3 covers 17 residues. The trim removed 7 bases at V and 4 bases at J, leaving 15 bases unmatched. CDR3 sequence reads: CASTPGDRGPYGYGYTF. The CDR3 nucleotides read TGTGCCAGCACCCCCGGGGACAGGGGACCCTACGGCTATGGCTACACCTTC.